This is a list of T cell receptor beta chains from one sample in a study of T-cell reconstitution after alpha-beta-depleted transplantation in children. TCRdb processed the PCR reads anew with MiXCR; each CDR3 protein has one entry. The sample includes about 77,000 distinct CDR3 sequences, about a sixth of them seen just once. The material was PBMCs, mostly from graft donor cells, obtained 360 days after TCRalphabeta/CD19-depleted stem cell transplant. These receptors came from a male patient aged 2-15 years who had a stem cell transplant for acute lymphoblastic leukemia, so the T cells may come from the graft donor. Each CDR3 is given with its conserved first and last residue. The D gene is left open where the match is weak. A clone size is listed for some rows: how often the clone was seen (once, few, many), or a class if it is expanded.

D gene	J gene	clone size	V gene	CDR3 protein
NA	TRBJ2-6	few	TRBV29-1	CSVEGGANVLTF
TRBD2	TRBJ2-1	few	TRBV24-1	CATSESGGSYNEQFF
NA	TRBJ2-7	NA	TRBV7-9	CASSLVSGQSSYEQYF
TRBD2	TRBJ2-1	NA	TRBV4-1	CASSLGLAGVGYNEQFF
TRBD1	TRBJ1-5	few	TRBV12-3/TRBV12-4	CASSRTGSNQPQHF
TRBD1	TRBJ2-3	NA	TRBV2	CASSPGQGRNTQYF
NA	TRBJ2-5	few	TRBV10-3	CAISGGLETQYF
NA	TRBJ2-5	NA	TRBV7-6	CASSLEGRSQETQYF
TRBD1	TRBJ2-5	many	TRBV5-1	CASSLTDRGETQYF
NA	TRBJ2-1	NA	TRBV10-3	CAISESGGRSYNEQFF
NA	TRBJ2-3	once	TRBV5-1	CASSRSGVASDTQYF
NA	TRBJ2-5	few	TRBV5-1	CASLTGTPGETQYF
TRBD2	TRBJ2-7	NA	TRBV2	CASSGLAGSYEQYF
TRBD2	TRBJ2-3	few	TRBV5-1	CASSPPRGTSTDTQYF
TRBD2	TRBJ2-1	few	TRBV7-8	CASSLAPGTSVTRSYNEQFF
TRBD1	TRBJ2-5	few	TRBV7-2	CASSLSGTGGWETQYF
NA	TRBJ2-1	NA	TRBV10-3	CAISESRGSYNEQFF
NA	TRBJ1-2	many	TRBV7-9	CASSFGQYGYTF
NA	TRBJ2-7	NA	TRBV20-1	CSARGQRTGEQYF
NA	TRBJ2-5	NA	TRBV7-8	CASSRYPWETQYF
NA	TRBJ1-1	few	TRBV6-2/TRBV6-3	CASSYSGPMNTEAFF
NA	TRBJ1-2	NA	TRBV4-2	CASSPARVVYGYTF
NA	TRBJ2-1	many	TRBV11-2	CASSKLGRGNNEQFF
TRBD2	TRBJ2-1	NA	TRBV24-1	CATHPGAGVGPTSGSSYNEQFF
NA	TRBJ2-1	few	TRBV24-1	CATSDPGSLNEQFF
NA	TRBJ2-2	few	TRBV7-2	CASSLASVGELFF
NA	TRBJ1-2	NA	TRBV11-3	CASSLGAHRAHYGYTF
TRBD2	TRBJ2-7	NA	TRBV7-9	CASSDRTSGRKQYF
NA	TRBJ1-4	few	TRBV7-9	CASSLSGRKLFF
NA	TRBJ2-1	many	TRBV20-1	CSPFCQFF
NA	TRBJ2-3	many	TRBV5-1	CASSLPVLEDTQYF
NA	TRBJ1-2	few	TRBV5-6	CASSLATLNYGYTF
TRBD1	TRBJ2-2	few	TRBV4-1	CASSQRGQGRKTGELFF
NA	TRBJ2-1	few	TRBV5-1	CASSLVAGIYNEQFF
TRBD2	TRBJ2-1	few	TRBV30	CAWSLRLAGSYNEQFF
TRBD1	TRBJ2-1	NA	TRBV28	CASSPDRARRNEQFF
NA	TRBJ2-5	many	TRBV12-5	CASVKEGTQYF
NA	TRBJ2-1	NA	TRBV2	CASSEAHNEQFF
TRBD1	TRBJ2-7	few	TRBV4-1	CASSHDRGHEQYF
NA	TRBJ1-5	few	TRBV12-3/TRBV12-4	CASSTRGGNQPQHF
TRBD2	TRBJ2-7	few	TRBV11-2	CASSLDVAGVGEQYF
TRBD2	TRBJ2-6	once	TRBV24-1	CATSDHSGTGANVLTF
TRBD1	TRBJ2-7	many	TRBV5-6	CASSSRTGNGEQYF
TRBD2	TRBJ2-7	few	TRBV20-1	CSATGTSWAYEQYF
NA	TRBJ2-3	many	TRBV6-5	CASSYEGRRTDTQYF
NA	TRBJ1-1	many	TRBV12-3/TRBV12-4	CASSLAVQRNTEAFF
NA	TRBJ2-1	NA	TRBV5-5	CASSFWRGDYNEQFF
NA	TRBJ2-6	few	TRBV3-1	CASSQGARFWANVLTF
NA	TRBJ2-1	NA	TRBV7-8	CASSSPGTVSYNEQFF
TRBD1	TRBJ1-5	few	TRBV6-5	CASSPQGNHQPQHF
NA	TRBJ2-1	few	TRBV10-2	CASGGGRSSYNEQFF
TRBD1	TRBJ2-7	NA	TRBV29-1	CSVLGQGLNEQYF
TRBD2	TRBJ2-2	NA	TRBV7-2	CASSSKRGRAGTGELFF
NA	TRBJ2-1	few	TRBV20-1	CSAREPSPYNEQFF
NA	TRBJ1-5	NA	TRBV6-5	CASSSLDSNQPQHF
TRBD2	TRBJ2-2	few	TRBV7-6	CASSRTSLNTGELFF